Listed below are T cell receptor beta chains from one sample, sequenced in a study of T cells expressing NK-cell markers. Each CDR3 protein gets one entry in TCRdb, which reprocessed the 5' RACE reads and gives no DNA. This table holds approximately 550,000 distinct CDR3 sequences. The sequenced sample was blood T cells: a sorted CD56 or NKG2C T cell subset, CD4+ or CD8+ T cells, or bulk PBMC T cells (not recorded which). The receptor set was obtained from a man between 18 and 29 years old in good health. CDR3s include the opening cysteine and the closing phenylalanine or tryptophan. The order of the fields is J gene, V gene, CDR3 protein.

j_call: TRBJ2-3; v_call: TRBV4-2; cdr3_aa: CASSQQGQGTDTQYF
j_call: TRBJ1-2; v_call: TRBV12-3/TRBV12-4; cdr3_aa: CASSFRQEIYGYTF
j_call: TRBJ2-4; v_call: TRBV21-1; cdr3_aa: CASSRPRNIQYF
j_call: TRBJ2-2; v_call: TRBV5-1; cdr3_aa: CASSLAAGGSGELFF
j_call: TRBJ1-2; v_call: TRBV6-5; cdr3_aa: CASSYSPQGAIGYTF
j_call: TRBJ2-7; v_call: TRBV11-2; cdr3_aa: CASSFSPTGGNEQYF
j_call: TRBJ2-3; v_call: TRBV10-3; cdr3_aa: CAIIETRSLLIDTQYF
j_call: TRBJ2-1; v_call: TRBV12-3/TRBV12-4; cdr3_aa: CASTPGQGRKSTSNEQFF
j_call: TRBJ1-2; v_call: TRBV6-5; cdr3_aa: CASSYSGTGVGYTF
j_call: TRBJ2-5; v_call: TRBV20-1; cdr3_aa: CSSHTGLAGAETQYF
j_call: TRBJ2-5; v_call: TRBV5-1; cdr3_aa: CASSLVRGIEETQYF
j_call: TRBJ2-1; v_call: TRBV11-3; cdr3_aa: CASSYVGPRIGNEQFF
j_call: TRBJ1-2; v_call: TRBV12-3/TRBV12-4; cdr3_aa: CASSPNRGRLGFYTF
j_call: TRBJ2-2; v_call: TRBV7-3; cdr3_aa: CASSSQTSSNTGELFF
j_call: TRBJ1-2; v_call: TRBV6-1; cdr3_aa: CASSEEQQDSYYGYTF
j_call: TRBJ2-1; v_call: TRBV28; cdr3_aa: CASSYGVKTQFF
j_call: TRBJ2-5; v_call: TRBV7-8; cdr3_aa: CASSLEAGVPLLKTQYF
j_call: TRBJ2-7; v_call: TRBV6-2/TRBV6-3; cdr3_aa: CASSYPRTGGVPYEQYF
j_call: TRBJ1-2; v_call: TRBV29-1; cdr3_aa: CSVEGEHHGYTF
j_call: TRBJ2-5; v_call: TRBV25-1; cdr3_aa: CASSEYRQPQETQYF
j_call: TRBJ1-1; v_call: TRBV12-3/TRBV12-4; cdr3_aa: CASSFQASSEAFF
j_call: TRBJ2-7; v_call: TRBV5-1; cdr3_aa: CASSLDQRQNEQYF
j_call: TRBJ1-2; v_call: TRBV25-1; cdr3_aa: CASSERSGGVASNYGYTF
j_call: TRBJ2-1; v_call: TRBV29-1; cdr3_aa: CSVETSGGGYSYNEQFF
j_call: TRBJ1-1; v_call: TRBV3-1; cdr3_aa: CASSQPDQGLPEAFF
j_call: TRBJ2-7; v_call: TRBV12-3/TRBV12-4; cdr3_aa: CASRLGTGSYEQYF
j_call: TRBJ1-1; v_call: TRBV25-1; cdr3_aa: CASRADRGTEAFF
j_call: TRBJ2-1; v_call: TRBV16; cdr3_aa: CASSQSRLAGEQFF
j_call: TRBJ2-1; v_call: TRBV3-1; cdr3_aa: CASGLSSYNEQFF
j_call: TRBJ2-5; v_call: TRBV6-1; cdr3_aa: CASSQTPGIRKETQYF
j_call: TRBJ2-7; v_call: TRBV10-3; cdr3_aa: CAISGQLIAGGYEQYF
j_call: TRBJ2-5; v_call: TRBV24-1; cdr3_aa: CATSDPRYGETQYF
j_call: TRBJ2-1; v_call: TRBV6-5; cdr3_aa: CASSQTAGGPYNEQFF
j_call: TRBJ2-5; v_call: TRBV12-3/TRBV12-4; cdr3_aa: CASSFFRAETQYF
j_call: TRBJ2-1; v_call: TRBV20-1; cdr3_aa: CSAATSGRKGNEQFF
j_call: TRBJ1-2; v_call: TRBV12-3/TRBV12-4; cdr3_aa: CASNVGGAGYTF
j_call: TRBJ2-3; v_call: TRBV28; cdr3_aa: CASTISGSTDTQYF
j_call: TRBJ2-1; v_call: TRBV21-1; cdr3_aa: CASSKGEGASYNEQFF
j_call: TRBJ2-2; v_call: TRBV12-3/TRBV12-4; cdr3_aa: CASSPESGVGGLFF
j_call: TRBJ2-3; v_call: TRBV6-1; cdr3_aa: CASTGGQGTDTQYF
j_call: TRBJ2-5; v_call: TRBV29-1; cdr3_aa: CSAHGDSNQETQYF
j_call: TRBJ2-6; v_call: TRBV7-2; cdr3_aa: CASSLNPGANVLTF
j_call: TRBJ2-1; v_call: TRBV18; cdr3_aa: CASSRRVRDEQFF
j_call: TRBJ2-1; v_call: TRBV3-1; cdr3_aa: CASGYLDNEQFF
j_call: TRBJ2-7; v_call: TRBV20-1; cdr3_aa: CSARTSGAPYEQYF
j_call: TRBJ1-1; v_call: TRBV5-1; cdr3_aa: CASSRDGRGYTEAFF
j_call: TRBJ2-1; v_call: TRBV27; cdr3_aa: CASSLPGTKQFF
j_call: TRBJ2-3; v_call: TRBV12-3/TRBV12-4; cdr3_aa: CASSRGLEPDTQYF
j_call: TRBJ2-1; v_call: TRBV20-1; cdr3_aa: CSAGGSRTLYNEQFF
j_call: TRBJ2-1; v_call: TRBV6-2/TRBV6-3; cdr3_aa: CASSYSGSPRHRNEQFF
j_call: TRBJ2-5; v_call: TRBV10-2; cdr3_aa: CASSETSGTQETQYF
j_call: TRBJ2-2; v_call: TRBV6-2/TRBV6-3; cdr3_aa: CASSYERQALTGELFF
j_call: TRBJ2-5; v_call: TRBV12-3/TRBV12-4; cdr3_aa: CASSLLDQETQYF
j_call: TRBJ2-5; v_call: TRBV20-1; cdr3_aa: CSARYGLAQRETQYF
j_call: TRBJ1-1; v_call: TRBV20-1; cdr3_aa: CSAPGGNTEAFF